This TCR beta chain was recorded in a study of blood T cells in healthy people across ages. General study results and limits: Measured against age, TCR beta diversity per million T cells decreased in a roughly linear manner.

For the second PCR, which ran for about 6 to 11 cycles, a sample-barcoded 5' primer and a J-beta primer mix were used. Each CDR3 protein gets one entry after TCRdb re-called the 5' RACE reads with MiXCR. The sample gives 1.5 million to 1.9 million distinct CDR3 sequences, approximately 43% of which show up once; under 5% is in the top ten. The germline CDR1 and CDR2 sequences are DFQATT and SNEGSKA (reference sequence). Trimming left V 3 bases short and J 9 bases short, with 6 bases between. The CDR3 extends over 10 amino acids. Those donating, healthy Caucasian individuals from Russia, were aged roughly 6 to 95. Remarks on this clonotype: Its matching antigen is unknown.

This receptor was identified in a woman between 18 and 29 years old in good health. J is TRBJ2-1 and V is TRBV20-1, with D maybe TRBD2 (5 bases). What was sequenced was blood. DNA for the CDR3: TGCAGTGCTAGGAGGGCTGAGCAGTTCTTC. As protein: CSARRAEQFF.